The sequence of this TCR beta chain was determined in a study of T cell responses to AZD1222 COVID-19 vaccine. Findings and caveats of the study: Researchers report vaccine-associated CD4 TCRs spanning spike, with dominance at 160-218 and 743-854.

The data were produced by immunoSEQ multiplex PCR, yet TCRdb's version contains in-frame clones alone and is incomplete. Of about 59,000 clones listed, 70% to 85% are singletons. This clone was recorded once. Antigen: not known. The material sequenced was peripheral blood, taken on day 0 of AZD1222 vaccination. The sequence was obtained from an adult in good health.

This CDR3 is CASSWMASGANVLTF. The CDR3 nucleotides read TGTGCCAGTAGTTGGATGGCCTCTGGGGCCAACGTCCTGACTTTC. The genes are TRBV19 and TRBJ2-6; no clear D gene. Deletions cut 5 bases from V and 0 bases from J, with 8 bases between. The CDR3 loop spans 15 amino acids. From germline, CDR1 is LNHDA and CDR2 SQIVND (reference sequence).